The present entry profiles one TCR beta chain with its context. The data were obtained in a study of T cell responses to AZD1222 COVID-19 vaccine. Profiling relied on immunoSEQ multiplex PCR, and the TCRdb table lists in-frame clones only, not all of them. The sample has roughly 130,000 clones, about 91% seen once. The CDR3 totals 17 residues. Per germline, CDR1 SGHTA and CDR2 FQGNSA. Unmatched junction bases numbered 5, after V lost 1 base and J lost 0 bases. This specimen consisted of peripheral blood, obtained on day 0 of AZD1222 vaccination. The receptor comes from an adult in good health. J is TRBJ2-3 and V is TRBV7-2; 9 bases line up with TRBD2. CDR3 sequence (DNA): TGTGCCAGCAGCTTAGTTAGCGGGGGTTTTAGCACAGATACGCAGTATTTT. This translates into CASSLVSGGFSTDTQYF.